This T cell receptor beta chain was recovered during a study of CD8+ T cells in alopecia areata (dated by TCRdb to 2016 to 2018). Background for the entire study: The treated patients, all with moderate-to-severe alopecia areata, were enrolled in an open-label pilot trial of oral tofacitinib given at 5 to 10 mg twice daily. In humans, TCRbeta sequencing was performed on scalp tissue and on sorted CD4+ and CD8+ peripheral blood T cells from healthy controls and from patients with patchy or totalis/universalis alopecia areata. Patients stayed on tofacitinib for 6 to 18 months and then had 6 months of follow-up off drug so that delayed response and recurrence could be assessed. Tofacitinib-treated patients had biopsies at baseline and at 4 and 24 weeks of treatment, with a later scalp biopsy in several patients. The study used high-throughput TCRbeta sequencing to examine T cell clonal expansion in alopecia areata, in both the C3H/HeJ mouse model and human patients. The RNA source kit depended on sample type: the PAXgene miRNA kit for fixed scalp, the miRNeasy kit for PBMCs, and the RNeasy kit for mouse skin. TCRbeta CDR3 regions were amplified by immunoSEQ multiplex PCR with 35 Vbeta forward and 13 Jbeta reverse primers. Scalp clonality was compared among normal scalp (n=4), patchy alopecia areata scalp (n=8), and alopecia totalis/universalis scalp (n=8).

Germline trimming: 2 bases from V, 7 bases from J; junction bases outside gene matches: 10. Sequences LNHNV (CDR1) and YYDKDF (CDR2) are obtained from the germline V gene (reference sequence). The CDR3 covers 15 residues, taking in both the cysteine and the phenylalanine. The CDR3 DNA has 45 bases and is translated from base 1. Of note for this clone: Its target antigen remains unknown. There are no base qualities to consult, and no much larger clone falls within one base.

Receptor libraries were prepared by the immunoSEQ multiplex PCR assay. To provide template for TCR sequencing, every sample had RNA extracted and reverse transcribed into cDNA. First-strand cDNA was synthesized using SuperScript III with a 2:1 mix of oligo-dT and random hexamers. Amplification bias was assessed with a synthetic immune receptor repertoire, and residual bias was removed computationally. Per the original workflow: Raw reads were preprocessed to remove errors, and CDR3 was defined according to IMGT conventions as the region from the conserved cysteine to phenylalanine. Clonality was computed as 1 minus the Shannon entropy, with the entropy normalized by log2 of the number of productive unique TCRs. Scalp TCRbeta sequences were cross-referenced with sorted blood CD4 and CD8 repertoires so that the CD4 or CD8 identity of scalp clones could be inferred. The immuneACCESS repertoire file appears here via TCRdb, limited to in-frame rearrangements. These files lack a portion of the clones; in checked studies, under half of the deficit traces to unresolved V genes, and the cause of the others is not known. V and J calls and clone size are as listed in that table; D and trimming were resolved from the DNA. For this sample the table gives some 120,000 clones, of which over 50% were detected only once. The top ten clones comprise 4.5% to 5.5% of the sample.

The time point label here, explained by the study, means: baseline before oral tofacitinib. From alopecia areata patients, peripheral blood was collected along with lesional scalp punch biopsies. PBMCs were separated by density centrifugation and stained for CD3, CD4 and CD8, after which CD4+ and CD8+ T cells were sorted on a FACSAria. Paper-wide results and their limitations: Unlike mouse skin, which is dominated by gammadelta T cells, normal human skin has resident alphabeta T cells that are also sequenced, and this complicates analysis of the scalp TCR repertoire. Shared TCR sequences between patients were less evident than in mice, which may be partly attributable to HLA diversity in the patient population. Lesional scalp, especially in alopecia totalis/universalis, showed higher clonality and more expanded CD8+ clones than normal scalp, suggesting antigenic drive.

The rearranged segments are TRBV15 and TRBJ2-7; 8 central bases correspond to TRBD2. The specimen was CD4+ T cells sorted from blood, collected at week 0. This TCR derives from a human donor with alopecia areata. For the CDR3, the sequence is CATSRTPGGPREQYF. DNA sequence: TGTGCCACCAGCAGAACCCCGGGAGGGCCTCGAGAGCAGTACTTC.